This T cell receptor (beta chain) was retrieved from a study of blood T cell repertoires in COVID-19 (dated by TCRdb to about 2020). At the level of the whole study: Samples covering the acute and convalescent phases of COVID-19 were provided by collaborators in the United States, Italy and Spain. Subjects who had been exposed to COVID-19, were actively infected with it, or had recovered from it provided the deeply sampled blood TCRbeta repertoires that made up the dataset. Where available, HLA class I and class II types were obtained from metadata supplied by the sample provider rather than from assay-based typing. A de-identified subject ID, COVID-19 status, age in years and sex were almost always included in the sample metadata. Samples came from the ongoing ImmuneRACE study (first 160 participants) plus 1,254 subjects from 6 global collaborators. The repertoires were made available in a free public database intended to serve as a resource for research on the immune response to SARS-CoV-2. The prospective study material was composed of cDNA or gDNA derived from T cells, B-cell-depleted T cells, or PBMCs.

Study-wide findings and limitations: The quantity of clinical and demographic metadata differed by source and by participant and was supplied without curation.

Comments on this clone: It lacks a known antigen. No per-base quality is available; no much larger clone lies one base away.

The immunoSEQ Assay, a bias-controlled multiplex PCR, was used to amplify TCRbeta CDR3 regions from genomic DNA. The original methods were these. Nucleated cell counts per sample were estimated from amplification of reference gene primers within the assay. Sequence reads were collapsed and filtered to measure the absolute abundance of every unique TCRbeta CDR3 rearrangement. For each sample, productive Simpson clonality was calculated as the square root of Simpson's diversity index across productive rearrangements. TCRdb limited this immuneACCESS table to in-frame rearrangements with V and J called. A share of clones is missing; checked studies link under half to unresolved V genes, and the rest is unexplained. The V and J calls and the clone size are those of that table, but D and trimming were determined from the DNA. The sample table holds roughly 190,000 clones, of which around 85% were seen once. Over 9.5% of the sample is taken by the ten largest.

In Seattle, one collaborating source enrolled patients while the infection was active and tracked those patients longitudinally over the course of disease. Each collaborating institution followed its own protocols to collect whole blood in K2EDTA tubes. Collaborator samples were shipped for TCRbeta analysis as frozen whole blood, isolated PBMCs, or DNA extracted from either sample type. The CDR3 holds 15 amino acids from the cysteine to the phenylalanine. Only the CDR3 DNA is retained, 45 bases long and in frame from the first base. The germline V gene specifies SGHVS as CDR1 and FQNEAQ as CDR2. The germline V and J ends show losses of 1 base and 7 bases respectively, and no gene match explains 6 bases of the junction.

The chain couples TRBV7-8 to TRBJ2-7; 11 bases in the middle match TRBD2. The specimen was peripheral blood. This sequence was found in a woman aged 55 to 70 with COVID-19, enrolled during active disease. Here the CDR3 is given as CASSLGLAGGREQYF. The DNA sequence follows: TGTGCCAGCAGCTTAGGCCTAGCGGGAGGACGGGAGCAGTACTTC.